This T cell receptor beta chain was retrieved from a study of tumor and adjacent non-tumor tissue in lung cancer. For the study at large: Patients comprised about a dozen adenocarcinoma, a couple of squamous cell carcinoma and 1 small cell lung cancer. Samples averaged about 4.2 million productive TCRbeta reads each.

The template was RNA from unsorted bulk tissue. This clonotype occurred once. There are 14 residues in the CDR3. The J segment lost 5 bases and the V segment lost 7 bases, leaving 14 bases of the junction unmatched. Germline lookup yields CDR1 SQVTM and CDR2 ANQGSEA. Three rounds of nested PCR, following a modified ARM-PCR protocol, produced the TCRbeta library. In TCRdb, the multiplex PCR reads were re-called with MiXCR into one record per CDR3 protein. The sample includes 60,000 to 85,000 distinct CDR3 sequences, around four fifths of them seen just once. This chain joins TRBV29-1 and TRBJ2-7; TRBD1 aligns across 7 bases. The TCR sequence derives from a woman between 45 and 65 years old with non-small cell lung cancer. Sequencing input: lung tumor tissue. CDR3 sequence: CSGAGGSGSNEQYF. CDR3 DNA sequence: TGCAGCGGAGCAGGGGGATCGGGTAGCAACGAGCAGTACTTC.